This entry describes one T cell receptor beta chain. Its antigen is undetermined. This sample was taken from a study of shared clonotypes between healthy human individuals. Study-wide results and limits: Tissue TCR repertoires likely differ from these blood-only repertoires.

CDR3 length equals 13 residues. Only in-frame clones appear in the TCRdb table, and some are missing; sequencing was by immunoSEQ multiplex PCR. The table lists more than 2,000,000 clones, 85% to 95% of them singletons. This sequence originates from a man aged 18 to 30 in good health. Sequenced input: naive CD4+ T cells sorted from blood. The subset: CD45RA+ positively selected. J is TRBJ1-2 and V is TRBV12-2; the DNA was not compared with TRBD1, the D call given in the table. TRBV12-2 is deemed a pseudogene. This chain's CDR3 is CASRLGGQYGYTF. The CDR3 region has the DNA TGTGCAAGTCGCTTAGGGGGACAGTATGGCTACACCTTC.